This T cell receptor (beta chain) was sequenced for a study of early T cells in non-severe SARS-CoV-2 infection. This clonotype was seen repeatedly, ten times or more. CDR3 length equals 16 residues. V gave up 4 bases and J gave up 2 bases; unmatched junction bases: 9. Germline assignment: CDR1 SGHTA and CDR2 FQGNSA. One entry per CDR3 protein results from TCRdb running MiXCR on the 5' RACE reads. Altogether about 40,000 distinct CDR3 sequences are present, roughly 5% being singletons, with the ten largest covering more than 25%. The sequencing input was whole blood. The TCR comes from an adult who was a healthcare worker with PCR-confirmed SARS-CoV-2 infection or an uninfected control (not recorded which). This sequence joins TRBV7-2 and TRBJ2-7, with 9 bases aligning to TRBD1. This chain's CDR3 is CASSWTRTGVPYEQYF. The DNA of the CDR3 is TGTGCCAGCAGCTGGACTCGGACAGGGGTCCCCTACGAGCAGTACTTC.